Below, 3 T cell receptor beta chains from the same sample are listed, as sequenced in a study of cytotoxic CD8 clonotypes in ibrutinib-treated CLL. TCRdb keeps only in-frame clones here, not all; method: immunoSEQ multiplex PCR. The table includes fewer than 90,000 clones, 85% to 90% detected once. The material was PBMCs, obtained before ibrutinib treatment. The receptors were gathered from a human donor with chronic lymphocytic leukemia.

This clone was counted a single time. This chain uses TRBV19 with TRBJ1-1; D uncertain. Germline loops: CDR1 LNHDA, CDR2 SQIVND (reference sequence). The V end was cut by 1 base, the J end by 4 bases, with 7 bases between. This CDR3 is 13 amino acids long. The CDR3 reads CASSIVRVTEAFF. CDR3 bases: TGTGCCAGTAGTATAGTACGTGTCACTGAAGCTTTCTTT.

V and J are TRBV5-1 and TRBJ2-2; maybe TRBD2 (5 bases). The CDR3 is 16 amino acids. Per the germline V gene, CDR1 is SGHRS and CDR2 is YFSETQ. V shed 0 bases and J shed 2 bases, with 11 bases lying between them. The CDR3, as DNA: TGCGCCAGCAGCTTGGAGGGAGCGTATAACACCGGGGAGCTGTTTTTT. Its translation: CASSLEGAYNTGELFF.

The chain is built from TRBV7-8 and TRBJ2-3, with a tentative D call TRBD1 (6 bases). Trimming shortened V by 5 bases and J by 2 bases, and 17 bases separated the two germline ends. The CDR3 is 16 residues long. CDR1 is SGHVS and CDR2 is FQNEAQ in the germline V gene. Here the CDR3 DNA reads TGTGCCAGCAGCGCCAATCGGGGACACCACACAGATACGCAGTATTTT. Its translation is CASSANRGHHTDTQYF.